This T cell receptor (beta chain) was recorded in a study of Tregs in tolerant kidney transplant recipients. The CDR3 totals 15 residues. Germline trimming cut 6 bases from V and 2 bases from J; bases unmatched to any gene: 10. Germline V lookup: CDR1 SGHRS, CDR2 YFSETQ. Profiled with immunoSEQ multiplex PCR; TCRdb holds only in-frame clones, not every one. The sample lists some 240,000 clones; roughly four fifths were seen once. The TCR comes from a human donor in good health. This chain links TRBV5-1 with TRBJ1-1; TRBD1 aligns across 7 bases. Sequenced input: CD4+ T cells from blood. The CDR3 loop is CASIPPGTANTEAFF. The CDR3 DNA is TGCGCCAGCATCCCGCCCGGGACAGCAAACACTGAAGCTTTCTTT.